The following is a TCR beta chain sequence with its context. Its antigen is as yet unknown. The data stem from a study of cytomegalovirus exposure and HLA in healthy donors. Regarding the study as a whole: Later findings reportedly placed an Asian-associated ancestry cluster below the approximately 670-donor mean for N-insertions.

CDR3 length: 15 amino acids. With 0 bases removed from V and 6 bases from J, the gap between germline ends came to 15 bases. Germline lookup yields CDR1 LGHNA and CDR2 YSLEER. The primer mix had 60 Vbeta and 13 Jbeta primers. Assay: immunoSEQ multiplex PCR; the TCRdb copy retains only in-frame clones and omits some. The sample has around 180,000 clones, approximately 81% seen once. The chain couples TRBV4-3 to TRBJ2-7; maybe TRBD1 (6 bases). Sequenced sample: PBMCs. The receptor was derived from a male donor in good health and CMV-seronegative. CDR3 bases: TGCGCCAGCAGCCAAGATGGAGGCCGAGGGGGCGAGCAGTACTTC. Translation gives CASSQDGGRGGEQYF.